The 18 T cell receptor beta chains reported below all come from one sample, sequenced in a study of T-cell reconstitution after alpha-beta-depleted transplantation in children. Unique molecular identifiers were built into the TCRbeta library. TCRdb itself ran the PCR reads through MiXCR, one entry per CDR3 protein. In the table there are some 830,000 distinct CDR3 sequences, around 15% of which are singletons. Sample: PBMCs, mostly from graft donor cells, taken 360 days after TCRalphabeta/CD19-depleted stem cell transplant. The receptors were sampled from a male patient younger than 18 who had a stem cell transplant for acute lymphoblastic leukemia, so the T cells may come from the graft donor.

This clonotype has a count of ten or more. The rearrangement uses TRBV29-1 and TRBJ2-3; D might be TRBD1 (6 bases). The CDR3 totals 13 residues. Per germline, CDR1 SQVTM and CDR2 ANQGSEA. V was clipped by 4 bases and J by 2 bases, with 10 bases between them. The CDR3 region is CSVVRGITDTQYF. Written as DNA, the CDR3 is TGCAGCGTTGTGAGGGGGATCACAGATACGCAGTATTTT.

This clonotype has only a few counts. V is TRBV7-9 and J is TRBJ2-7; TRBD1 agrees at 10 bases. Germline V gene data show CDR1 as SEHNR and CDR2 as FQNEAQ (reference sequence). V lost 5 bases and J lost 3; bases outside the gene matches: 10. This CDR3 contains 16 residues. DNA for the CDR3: TGTGCCAGCAGCGACACCGGGACAGGGGACCTCTACGAGCAGTACTTC. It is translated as CASSDTGTGDLYEQYF.

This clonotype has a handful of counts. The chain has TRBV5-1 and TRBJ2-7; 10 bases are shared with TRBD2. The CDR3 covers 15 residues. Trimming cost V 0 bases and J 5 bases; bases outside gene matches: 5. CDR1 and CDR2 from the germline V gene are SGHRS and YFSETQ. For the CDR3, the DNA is TGCGCCAGCAGCTTGGGCGGACTAGCGGCCCACGAGCAGTACTTC. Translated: CASSLGGLAAHEQYF.

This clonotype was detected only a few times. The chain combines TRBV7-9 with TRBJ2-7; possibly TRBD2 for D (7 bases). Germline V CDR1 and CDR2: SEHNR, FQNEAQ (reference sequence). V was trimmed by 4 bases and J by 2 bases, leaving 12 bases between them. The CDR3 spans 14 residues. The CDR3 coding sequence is TGTGCCAGCAGCTCCCGGGGGGCCCCCTACGAGCAGTACTTC. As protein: CASSSRGAPYEQYF.

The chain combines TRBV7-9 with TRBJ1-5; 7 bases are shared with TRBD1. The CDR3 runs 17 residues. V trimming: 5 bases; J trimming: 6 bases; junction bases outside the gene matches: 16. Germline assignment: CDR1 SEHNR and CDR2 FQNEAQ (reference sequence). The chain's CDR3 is CASSMSQGQSEAQPQHF. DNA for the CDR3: TGTGCCAGCAGCATGTCGCAGGGACAGTCTGAGGCTCAGCCCCAGCATTTT.

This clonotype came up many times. Written as DNA, the CDR3 is TGTGCCAGCAGGGGTCTCTACGAGCAGTACTTC. Amino acids: CASRGLYEQYF. This chain links TRBV6-5 with TRBJ2-7, with D unresolved. CDR1 MNHEY and CDR2 SVGAGI come from the germline V gene. Deletions cut 6 bases from V and 3 bases from J, with 6 bases between. The CDR3 sequence is 11 residues long.

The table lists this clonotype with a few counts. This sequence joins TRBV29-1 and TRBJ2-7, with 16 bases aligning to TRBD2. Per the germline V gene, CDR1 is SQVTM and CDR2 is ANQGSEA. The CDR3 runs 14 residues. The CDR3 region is CRAGTSGREYEQYF. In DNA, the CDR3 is TGCAGAGCCGGGACTAGCGGGAGGGAGTACGAGCAGTACTTC.

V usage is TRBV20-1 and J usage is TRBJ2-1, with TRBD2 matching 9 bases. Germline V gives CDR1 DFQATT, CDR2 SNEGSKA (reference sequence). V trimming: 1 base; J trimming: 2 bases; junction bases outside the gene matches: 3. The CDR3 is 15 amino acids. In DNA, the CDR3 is TGCAGTGCTAGAGGACTAGCGGAAACCTACAATGAGCAGTTCTTC. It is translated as CSARGLAETYNEQFF.

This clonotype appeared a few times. CDR3: CSARAPFERERYEQYF. In DNA, the CDR3 is TGCAGTGCTAGAGCCCCGTTCGAGCGGGAGCGGTACGAGCAGTACTTC. The V gene is TRBV20-1, the J gene TRBJ2-7; 8 bases fit TRBD2. The CDR3 has 16 amino acids. Germline CDR1 DFQATT, CDR2 SNEGSKA (reference sequence). V shed 1 base and J 4 bases; nucleotides not matched to a gene: 12.

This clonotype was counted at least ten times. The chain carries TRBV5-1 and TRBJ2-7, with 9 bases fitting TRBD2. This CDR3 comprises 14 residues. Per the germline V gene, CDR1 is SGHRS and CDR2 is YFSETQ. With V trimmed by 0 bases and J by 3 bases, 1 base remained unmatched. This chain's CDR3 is CASSLVSGSYEQYF. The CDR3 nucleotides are TGCGCCAGCAGCTTGGTTAGCGGGAGCTACGAGCAGTACTTC.

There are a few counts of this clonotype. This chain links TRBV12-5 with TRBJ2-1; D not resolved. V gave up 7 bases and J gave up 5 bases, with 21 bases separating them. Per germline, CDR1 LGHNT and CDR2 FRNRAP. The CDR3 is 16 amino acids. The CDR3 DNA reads TGTGCTAGTGCCTCCAGTCGTTTCCCTGTGAACAATGAGCAGTTCTTC. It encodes CASASSRFPVNNEQFF.

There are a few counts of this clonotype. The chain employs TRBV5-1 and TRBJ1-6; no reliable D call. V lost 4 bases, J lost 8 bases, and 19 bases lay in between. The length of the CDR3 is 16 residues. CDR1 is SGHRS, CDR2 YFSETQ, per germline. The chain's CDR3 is CASSASPRAGDSPLHF. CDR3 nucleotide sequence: TGCGCCAGCAGCGCGTCACCACGGGCCGGTGATTCACCCCTCCACTTT.

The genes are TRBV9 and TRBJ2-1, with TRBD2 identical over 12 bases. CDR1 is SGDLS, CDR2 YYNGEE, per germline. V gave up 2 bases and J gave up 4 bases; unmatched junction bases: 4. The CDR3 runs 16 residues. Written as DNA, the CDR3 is TGTGCCAGCAGCGTTTCCGGGACTAGCGGGTACAATGAGCAGTTCTTC. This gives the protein CASSVSGTSGYNEQFF.

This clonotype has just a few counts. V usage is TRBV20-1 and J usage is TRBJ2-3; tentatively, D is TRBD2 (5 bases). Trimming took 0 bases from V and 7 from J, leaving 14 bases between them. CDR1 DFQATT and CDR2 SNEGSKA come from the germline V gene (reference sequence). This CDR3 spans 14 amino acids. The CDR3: CSARDRSGVNTQYF. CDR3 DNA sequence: TGCAGTGCTAGAGATCGGAGCGGTGTCAATACGCAGTATTTT.

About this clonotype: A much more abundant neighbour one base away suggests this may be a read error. This chain's CDR3 is CASKGLAGGRAYNEHFF. For the CDR3, the DNA is TGTGCCAGCAAGGGACTAGCGGGAGGGAGGGCCTACAATGAGCACTTCTTC. The rearrangement links TRBV5-6 to TRBJ2-1, with TRBD2 matching 16 bases. There are 17 residues in the CDR3. From germline, CDR1 is SGHDT and CDR2 YYEEEE.

CDR3 sequence reads: CASSQSRGRNTGELFF. CDR3 DNA sequence: TGTGCCAGCAGCCAATCGAGGGGTAGGAACACCGGGGAGCTGTTTTTT. The V and J genes are TRBV3-1 and TRBJ2-2, with D possibly being TRBD1 or TRBD2 (5 bases each). The CDR3 has 16 amino acids. CDR1 LGHDT and CDR2 YNNKEL come from the germline V gene (reference sequence). Deletions cut 2 bases from V and 1 base from J, with 11 bases between.

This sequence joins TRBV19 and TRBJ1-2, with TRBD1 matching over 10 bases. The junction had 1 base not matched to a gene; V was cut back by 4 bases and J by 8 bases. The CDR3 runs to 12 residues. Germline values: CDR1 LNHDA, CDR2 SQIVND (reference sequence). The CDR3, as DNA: TGTGCCAGTAGTACGACAGGGGGCGGCTACACCTTC. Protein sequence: CASSTTGGGYTF.

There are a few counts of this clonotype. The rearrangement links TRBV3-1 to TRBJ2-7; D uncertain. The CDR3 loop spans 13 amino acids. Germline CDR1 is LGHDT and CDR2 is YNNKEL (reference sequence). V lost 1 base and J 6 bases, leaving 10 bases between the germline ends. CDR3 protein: CASSQGRATEQYF. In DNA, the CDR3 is TGTGCCAGCAGCCAAGGAAGGGCTACCGAGCAGTACTTC.